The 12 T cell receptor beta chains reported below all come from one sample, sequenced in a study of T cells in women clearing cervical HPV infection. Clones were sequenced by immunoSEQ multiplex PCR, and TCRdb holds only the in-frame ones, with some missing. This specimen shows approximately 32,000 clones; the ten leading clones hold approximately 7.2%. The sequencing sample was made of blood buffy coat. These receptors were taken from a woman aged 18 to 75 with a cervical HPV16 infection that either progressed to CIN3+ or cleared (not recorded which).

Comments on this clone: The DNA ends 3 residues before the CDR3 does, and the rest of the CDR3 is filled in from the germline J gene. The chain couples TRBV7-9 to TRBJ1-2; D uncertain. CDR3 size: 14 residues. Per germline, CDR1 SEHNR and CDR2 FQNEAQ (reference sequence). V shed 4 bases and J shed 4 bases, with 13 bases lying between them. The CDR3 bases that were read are TGTGCCAGCAGCTCGGGTCTGGCTGGCTATGGC. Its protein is CASSSGLAGYG. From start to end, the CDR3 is CASSSGLAGYGYTF.

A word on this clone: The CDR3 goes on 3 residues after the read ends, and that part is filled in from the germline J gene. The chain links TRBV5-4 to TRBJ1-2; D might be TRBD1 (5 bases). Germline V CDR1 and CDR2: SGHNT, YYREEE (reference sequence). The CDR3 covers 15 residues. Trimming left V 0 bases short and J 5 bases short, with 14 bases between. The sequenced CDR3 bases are TGTGCCAGCAGCTTGGGGGGGGACCTCCCTTATGGC. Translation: CASSLGGDLPYG. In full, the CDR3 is CASSLGGDLPYGYTF.

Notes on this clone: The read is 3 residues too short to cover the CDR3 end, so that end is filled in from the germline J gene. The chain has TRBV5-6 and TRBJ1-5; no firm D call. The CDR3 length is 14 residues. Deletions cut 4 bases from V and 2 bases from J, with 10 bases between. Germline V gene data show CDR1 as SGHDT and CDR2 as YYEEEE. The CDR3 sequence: CASSLGTGNQPQHF. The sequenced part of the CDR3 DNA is TGTGCCAGCAGCCTAGGAACGGGCAATCAGCCC.

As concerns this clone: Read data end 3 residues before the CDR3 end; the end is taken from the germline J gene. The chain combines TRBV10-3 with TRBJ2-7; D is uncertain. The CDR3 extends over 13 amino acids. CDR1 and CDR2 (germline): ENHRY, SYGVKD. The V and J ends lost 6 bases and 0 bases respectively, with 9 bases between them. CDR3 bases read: TGTGCCATCAGGTTAGATAGCTCCTACGAG. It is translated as CAIRLDSSYE. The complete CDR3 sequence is CAIRLDSSYEQYF.

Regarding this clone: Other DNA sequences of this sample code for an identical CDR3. Incomplete CDR3 DNA: TGCAGTGCTTCCGACAGGGGGACTGAA. As protein: CSASDRGTE. The full CDR3 sequence reads CSASDRGTEAFF. V usage is TRBV20-1 and J usage is TRBJ1-1; 9 bases line up with TRBD1. From the germline J gene comes the end of the CDR3, since the read stops 3 residues before it. Germline values: CDR1 DFQATT, CDR2 SNEGSKA (reference sequence). V trimming: 5 bases; J trimming: 5 bases; junction bases outside the gene matches: 3. The CDR3 runs to 12 residues.

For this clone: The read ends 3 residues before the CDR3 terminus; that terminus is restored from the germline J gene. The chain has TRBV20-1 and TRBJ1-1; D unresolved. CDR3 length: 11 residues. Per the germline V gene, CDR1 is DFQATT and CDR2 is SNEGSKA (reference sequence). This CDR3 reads CSARKGIGAFF. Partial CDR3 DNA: TGCAGTGCTAGAAAGGGTATAGGA.

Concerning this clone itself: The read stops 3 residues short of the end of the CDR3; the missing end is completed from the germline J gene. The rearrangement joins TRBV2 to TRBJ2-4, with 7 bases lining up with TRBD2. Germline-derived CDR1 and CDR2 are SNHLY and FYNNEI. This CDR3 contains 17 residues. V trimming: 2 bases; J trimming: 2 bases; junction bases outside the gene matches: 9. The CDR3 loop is CASSELGGGRTKNIQYF. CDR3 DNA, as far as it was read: TGTGCCAGCAGTGAACTTGGGGGGGGGAGGACCAAAAACATT.

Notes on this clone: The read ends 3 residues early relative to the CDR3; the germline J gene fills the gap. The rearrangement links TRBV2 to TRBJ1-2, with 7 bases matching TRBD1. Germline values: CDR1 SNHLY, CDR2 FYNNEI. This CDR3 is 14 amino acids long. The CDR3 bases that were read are TGTGCCAGCAGTGAGGGGACAGTAGGAGTGAGC. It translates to CASSEGTVGVS. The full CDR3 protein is CASSEGTVGVSYTF.

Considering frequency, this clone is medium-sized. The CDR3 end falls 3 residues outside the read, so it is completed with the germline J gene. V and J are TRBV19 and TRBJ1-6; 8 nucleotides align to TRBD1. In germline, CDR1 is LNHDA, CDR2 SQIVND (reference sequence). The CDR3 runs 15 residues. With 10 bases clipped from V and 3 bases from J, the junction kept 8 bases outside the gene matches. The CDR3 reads CANVDRAIYNSPLHF. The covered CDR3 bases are TGTGCCAATGTGGACAGGGCCATCTATAATTCACCC.

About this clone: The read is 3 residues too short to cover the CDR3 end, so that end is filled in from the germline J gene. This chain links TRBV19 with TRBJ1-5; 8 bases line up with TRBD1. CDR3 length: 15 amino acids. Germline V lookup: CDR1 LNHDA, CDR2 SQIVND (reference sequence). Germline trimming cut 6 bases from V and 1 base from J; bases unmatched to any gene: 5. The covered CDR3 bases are TGTGCCAGTAGACGACAGGGGCTGAGCAATCAGCCC. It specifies CASRRQGLSNQP. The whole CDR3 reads CASRRQGLSNQPQHF.

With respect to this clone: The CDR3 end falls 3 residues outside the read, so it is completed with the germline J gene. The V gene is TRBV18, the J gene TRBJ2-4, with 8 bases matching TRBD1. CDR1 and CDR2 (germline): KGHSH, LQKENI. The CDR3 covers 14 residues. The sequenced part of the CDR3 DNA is TGTGCCAGCTCAAAGACAGGGGTGTATAGTGGT. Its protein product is CASSKTGVYSG. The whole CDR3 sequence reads CASSKTGVYSGQYF.

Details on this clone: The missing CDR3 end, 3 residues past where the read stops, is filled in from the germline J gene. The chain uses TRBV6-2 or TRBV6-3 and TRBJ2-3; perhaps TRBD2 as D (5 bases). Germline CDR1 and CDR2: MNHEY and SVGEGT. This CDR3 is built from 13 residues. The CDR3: CASSYEGLETQYF. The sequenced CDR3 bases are TGTGCCAGCAGTTACGAGGGCTTGGAGACG.